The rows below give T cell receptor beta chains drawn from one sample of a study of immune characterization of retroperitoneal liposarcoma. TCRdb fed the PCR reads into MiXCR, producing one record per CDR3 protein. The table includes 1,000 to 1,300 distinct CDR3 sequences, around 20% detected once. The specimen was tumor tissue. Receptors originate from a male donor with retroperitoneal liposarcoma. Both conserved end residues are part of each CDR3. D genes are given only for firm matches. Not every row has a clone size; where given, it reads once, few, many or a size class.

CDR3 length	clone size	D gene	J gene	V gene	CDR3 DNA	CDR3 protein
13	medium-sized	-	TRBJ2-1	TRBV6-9	TGTGCCAGCAGTTTCTCAACCTACAATGAGCAGTTCTTC	CASSFSTYNEQFF
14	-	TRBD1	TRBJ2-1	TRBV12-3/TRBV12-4	TGTGCCAGCAGACAAGGGACAGTATACAATGAGCAGTTCTTC	CASRQGTVYNEQFF
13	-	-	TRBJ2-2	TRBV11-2	TGTGCCAGCAGTACAGGGAACACCGGGGAGCTGTTTTTT	CASSTGNTGELFF
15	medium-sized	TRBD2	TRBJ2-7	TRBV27	TGTGCCACCAAAGCGGGAGGGGGGTCTATGTACGAGCAGTACTTC	CATKAGGGSMYEQYF
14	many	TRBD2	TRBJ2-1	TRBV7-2	TGTGCCAGCAGCCCAGGCGGGAGCAGGGCCATTCAGTTCTTC	CASSPGGSRAIQFF
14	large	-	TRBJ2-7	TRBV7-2	TGTGCCAGCAGCCCGACGGGTCAAAACTACGAGCAGTACTTC	CASSPTGQNYEQYF
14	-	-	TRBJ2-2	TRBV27	TGTGCCACCAGGACCACCTTGAACACCGGGGAGCTGTTTTTT	CATRTTLNTGELFF
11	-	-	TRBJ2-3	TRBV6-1	TGTGTCGCCAGCCATTTCTACGAGCAGTATTTT	CVASHFYEQYF
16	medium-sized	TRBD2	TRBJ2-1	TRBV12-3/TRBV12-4	TGTGCCAGCAGTACCCCGGGACTAGCGGGGATTGTTGAGCAGTTCTTC	CASSTPGLAGIVEQFF
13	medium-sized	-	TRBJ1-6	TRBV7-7	TGTGCCAGCAGGCCACCAGGGAATTCACCCCTCCACTTT	CASRPPGNSPLHF
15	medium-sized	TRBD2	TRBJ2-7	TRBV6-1	TGTGCCAGCATTAGTACGGGGGGGGGGGGAAATGAGCAGTACTTC	CASISTGGGGNEQYF
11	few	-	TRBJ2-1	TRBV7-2	TGTGCCAGCAGCTTAAGAGAGACCCAGTTCTTC	CASSLRETQFF